One and the same sample provided the 11 T cell receptor beta chains below, sequenced in a study of blood T cell repertoires in COVID-19 (dated by TCRdb to 2020 to 2022). Library preparation employed the immunoSEQ multiplex PCR assay. TCRdb took over this immuneACCESS table, retaining in-frame rearrangements with V and J assigned. Such tables are incomplete; in checked studies, under half of the missing clones stem from an unresolved V gene, and the remainder is unexplained. Within this sample are some 300,000 clones, with around 89% of them counted one time only. Jointly, the top ten make up over 6% of the sample. Sequences were obtained from peripheral blood. These receptors originate from a woman aged 25 to 39 who had recovered from COVID-19.

The V call is TRBV25-1, the J call TRBJ1-6; D ambiguous. The CDR3 covers 17 residues. CDR1 MGHDK and CDR2 SYGVNS come from the germline V gene. Deletions cut 0 bases from V and 5 bases from J, with 14 bases between. CDR3 DNA: TGTGCCAGCAGTGAATACGGGAGCCTCGCCAATAATTCACCCCTCCACTTT. Translating gives CASSEYGSLANNSPLHF.

The chain has TRBV20-1 and TRBJ2-6; D ambiguous. CDR3 length: 11 amino acids. The ends were cut back, 5 bases at V and 6 bases at J, with 5 bases in the middle. Per the germline V gene, CDR1 is DFQATT and CDR2 is SNEGSKA (reference sequence). The CDR3 spells CSAEQANVLTF. DNA of the CDR3: TGCAGTGCTGAACAGGCCAACGTCCTGACTTTC.

This chain uses TRBV28 with TRBJ1-6, with D hard to call. The CDR3 runs to 15 residues. Trimming stripped 3 bases from V and 2 bases from J, with 8 bases between. Germline assignment: CDR1 MDHEN and CDR2 SYDVKM. The CDR3 coding sequence is TGTGCCAGCAGTTTTGAGGGAGCCTATAATTCACCCCTCCACTTT. It translates to CASSFEGAYNSPLHF.

This clone was counted a single time. The genes are TRBV29-1 and TRBJ1-5; D might be TRBD1 (5 bases). This CDR3 comprises 12 residues. Looked up from germline, CDR1 is SQVTM and CDR2 is ANQGSEA. The V gene lost 6 bases and the J gene lost 7 bases, with 13 bases spanning the gap. Here the CDR3 reads CSVKEAGQPQHF. Here the CDR3 DNA reads TGCAGCGTCAAAGAGGCAGGGCAGCCCCAGCATTTT.

The chain joins TRBV6-1 to TRBJ2-5; D may be TRBD2 (5 bases). The V gene's germline CDR1 is MNHNS and CDR2 SASEGT. This CDR3 comprises 16 residues. The V end lost 1 base, the J end lost 1 base, and 13 bases lay between the germline ends. CDR3 DNA: TGTGCCAGCAGTGAAGAGGGAGAAGCGATCCAAGAGACCCAGTACTTC. Protein product: CASSEEGEAIQETQYF.

This chain joins TRBV7-2 and TRBJ1-1; D may be TRBD1 (6 bases). CDR1 is SGHTA, CDR2 FQGNSA, per germline. The length of the CDR3 is 14 residues. The V and J ends lost 1 base and 1 base respectively, with 7 bases between them. The CDR3 sequence: CASSLVQGNTEAFF. CDR3 coding DNA: TGTGCCAGCAGCTTAGTACAGGGGAACACTGAAGCTTTCTTT.

The chain recombines TRBV28 with TRBJ1-5; TRBD1 matches at 10 bases. V dropped 4 bases and J dropped 4; count of bases not matched to a gene: 7. From germline, CDR1 is MDHEN and CDR2 SYDVKM. The CDR3 length is 16 residues. CDR3 in amino acids: CASSCDRGQWNQPQHF. The CDR3 nucleotides read TGTGCCAGCAGTTGTGACAGGGGGCAATGGAATCAGCCCCAGCATTTT. The variable domain in full, completed from reference TRBV28 and TRBJ1-5, reads DVKVTQSSRYLVKRTGEKVFLECVQDMDHENMFWYRQDPGLGLRLIYFSYDVKMKEKGDIPEGYSVSREKKERFSLILESASTNQTSMYLCASSCDRGQWNQPQHFGDGTRLSIL.

The chain links TRBV14 to TRBJ1-3; 8 bases map to TRBD1. CDR1 is SGHDN, CDR2 FVKESK, per germline. V gave up 2 bases and J gave up 4 bases; unmatched junction bases: 4. CDR3 size: 15 residues. CDR3 loop: CASSQQGARGNTIYF. CDR3 nucleotides: TGTGCCAGCAGCCAACAGGGGGCACGGGGAAACACCATATATTTT.

The chain uses TRBV6-5 and TRBJ1-2; 7 bases agree with TRBD1. From germline, CDR1 is MNHEY and CDR2 SVGAGI. The CDR3 has 14 residues. With V trimmed by 6 bases and J by 1 base, 5 bases remained unmatched. The CDR3 nucleotides read TGTGCCAGCAGGGCCGGGACAGATAACTATGGCTACACCTTC. Protein product: CASRAGTDNYGYTF.

The genes are TRBV7-9 and TRBJ1-4, with 10 nucleotides matching TRBD1. Germline values: CDR1 SEHNR, CDR2 FQNEAQ (reference sequence). The junction had 0 bases not matched to a gene; V was cut back by 1 base and J by 1 base. The CDR3 has 16 residues. CDR3 nucleotide sequence: TGTGCCAGCAGCTTAGGGACAGGGGGAACTAATGAAAAACTGTTTTTT. Its protein is CASSLGTGGTNEKLFF.

V is TRBV7-2 and J is TRBJ1-1; D is ambiguous. CDR3 length equals 17 residues. From germline, CDR1 is SGHTA and CDR2 FQGNSA. The germline V and J ends were trimmed by 2 bases and 5 bases, with 21 bases remaining between them. The CDR3 loop is CASSLYPTGVRWTEAFF. DNA for the CDR3: TGTGCCAGCAGCTTATACCCTACTGGTGTACGGTGGACTGAAGCTTTCTTT.